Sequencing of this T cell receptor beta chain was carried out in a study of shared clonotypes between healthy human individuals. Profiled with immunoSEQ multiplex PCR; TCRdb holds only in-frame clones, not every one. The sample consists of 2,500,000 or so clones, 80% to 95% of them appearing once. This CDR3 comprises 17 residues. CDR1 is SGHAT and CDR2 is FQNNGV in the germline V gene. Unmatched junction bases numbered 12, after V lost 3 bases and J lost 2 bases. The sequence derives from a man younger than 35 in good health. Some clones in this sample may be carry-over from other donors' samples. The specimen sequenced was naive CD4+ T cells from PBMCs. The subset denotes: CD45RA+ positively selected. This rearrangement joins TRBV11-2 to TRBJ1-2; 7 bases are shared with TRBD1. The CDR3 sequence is CASSFPLATGRNYGYTF. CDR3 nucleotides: TGTGCCAGCAGCTTCCCCTTAGCGACAGGGAGGAACTATGGCTACACCTTC. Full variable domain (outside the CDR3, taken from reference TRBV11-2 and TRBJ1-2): EAGVAQSPRYKIIEKRQSVAFWCNPISGHATLYWYQQILGQGPKLLIQFQNNGVVDDSQLPKDRFSAERLKGVDSTLKIQPAKLEDSAVYLCASSFPLATGRNYGYTFGSGTRLTVV.